The 14 T cell receptor beta chains given below trace back to one sample, sequenced in a study of vaccination effects on CD4 cells after COVID-19. No cognate antigen is known for these TCRs. Method: immunoSEQ multiplex PCR; TCRdb's copy keeps in-frame clones and lacks some. The data hold about 27,000 clones, with 55% to 75% observed a single time. ViraFEST used viral peptide pools to expand antigen-specific CD4+ T cells before sequencing. Cultured cells yielded isolated CD4+ T cells after 10 days. Negative nucleocapsid antibody tests before and after vaccination confirmed no previous SARS-CoV-2 infection. This sample comprised CD4+ T cells from PBMCs cultured with SARS-CoV-2 spike peptides, obtained before COVID-19 vaccination. Source of these receptors: a human donor who received a COVID-19 vaccine.

The chain recombines TRBV27 with TRBJ1-2; TRBD1 agrees at 9 bases. Looked up from germline, CDR1 is MNHEY and CDR2 is SMNVEV (reference sequence). With 6 bases clipped from V and 4 bases from J, the junction kept 6 bases outside the gene matches. The length of the CDR3 is 14 residues. The chain's CDR3 is CASRTGGGGYGYTF. The CDR3 bases are TGTGCCAGCAGGACAGGGGGAGGTGGCTATGGCTACACCTTC.

The J gene is TRBJ1-1, the V gene TRBV10-3, with TRBD1 matching 9 bases. The V gene end was trimmed by 6 bases and the J gene end by 4 bases; junction bases not matched to a gene: 6. CDR1 and CDR2 (germline): ENHRY, SYGVKD. This CDR3 spans 14 amino acids. The CDR3 nucleotides read TGTGCCATCAGGAGCGGGACAGGGAGCACTGAAGCTTTCTTT. Amino acid sequence: CAIRSGTGSTEAFF.

The V call is TRBV6-8, the J call TRBJ1-5, with D hard to call. CDR1 and CDR2 from the germline V gene are MNHGY and SAAAGT. The CDR3 has 16 residues. V was trimmed by 5 bases and J by 2 bases, leaving 16 bases between them. CDR3 protein: CASSLRQIEGNQPQHF. The CDR3 DNA is TGTGCCAGCAGTCTTAGACAAATTGAGGGCAATCAGCCCCAGCATTTT.

The CDR3 sequence is CASSQDSGRAIYF. The CDR3 nucleotides read TGTGCCAGCAGCCAAGATTCCGGGAGGGCCATATATTTT. The rearrangement links TRBV3-1 (or the pseudogene TRBV3-2) to TRBJ1-3, with D unclear. The CDR3 covers 13 residues. V shed 0 bases and J shed 11 bases, with 11 bases lying between them. Germline V gene data show CDR1 as LGHDT and CDR2 as YNNKEL (reference sequence).

The chain links TRBV21-1 to TRBJ2-7; the D call TRBD2 from the table was never checked on the DNA. TRBV21-1 is a known pseudogene. The CDR3 consists of 15 residues. The CDR3 DNA reads TGTGCCAGCAGACACACTAGCGGGAGGGCCTCCGAGCAGTACTTC. It codes for CASRHTSGRASEQYF.

This chain uses TRBV5-4 with TRBJ2-1; tentatively, D is TRBD1 (6 bases). CDR1 SGHNT and CDR2 YYREEE come from the germline V gene (reference sequence). This CDR3 is built from 16 residues. The V end was cut by 3 bases, the J end by 0 bases, with 13 bases between. In DNA form, the CDR3 reads TGTGCCAGCAGCTCTTCGGCAGGGGCCTCCTACAATGAGCAGTTCTTC. Its protein product is CASSSSAGASYNEQFF. Looking up the rest from reference TRBV5-4 and TRBJ2-1 gives the full variable domain: ETGVTQSPTHLIKTRGQQVTLRCSSQSGHNTVSWYQQALGQGPQFIFQYYREEENGRGNFPPRFSGLQFPNYSSELNVNALELDDSALYLCASSSSAGASYNEQFFGPGTRLTVL.

V and J are TRBV5-4 and TRBJ2-5; no definite D call. Trimming left V 4 bases short and J 0 bases short, with 10 bases between. The CDR3 runs 14 residues. Germline CDR1 is SGHNT and CDR2 is YYREEE (reference sequence). CDR3 bases: TGTGCCAGCAGCAAGGAATTAAACCAAGAGACCCAGTACTTC. This codes for CASSKELNQETQYF. The entire variable domain, with the rest obtained from reference TRBV5-4 and TRBJ2-5, is as follows: ETGVTQSPTHLIKTRGQQVTLRCSSQSGHNTVSWYQQALGQGPQFIFQYYREEENGRGNFPPRFSGLQFPNYSSELNVNALELDDSALYLCASSKELNQETQYFGPGTRLLVL.

This clone was seen a handful of times. This chain joins TRBV18 and TRBJ2-5; D gene ambiguous. Germline V lookup: CDR1 KGHSH, CDR2 LQKENI. The V and J ends lost 8 bases and 3 bases respectively, with 13 bases between them. This CDR3 has 13 residues. CDR3 region: CASIRAREETQYF. In DNA, the CDR3 is TGTGCCAGCATTCGGGCGAGAGAAGAGACCCAGTACTTC. The full variable domain, its missing parts supplied by reference TRBV18 and TRBJ2-5, is NAGVMQNPRHLVRRRGQEARLRCSPMKGHSHVYWYRQLPEEGLKFMVYLQKENIIDESGMPKERFSAEFPKEGPSILRIQQVVRGDSAAYFCASIRAREETQYFGPGTRLLVL.

The rearrangement uses TRBV5-1 and TRBJ2-5; D is uncertain. Germline CDR1 and CDR2: SGHRS and YFSETQ. Trimming pared 1 base from V and 0 bases from J, leaving 4 bases between. The CDR3 sequence is 13 residues long. The CDR3, as DNA: TGCGCCAGCAGCTTGCAGGACCAAGAGACCCAGTACTTC. Protein product: CASSLQDQETQYF. The full variable domain, with the rest looked up from reference TRBV5-1 and TRBJ2-5, is KAGVTQTPRYLIKTRGQQVTLSCSPISGHRSVSWYQQTPGQGLQFLFEYFSETQRNKGNFPGRFSGRQFSNSRSEMNVSTLELGDSALYLCASSLQDQETQYFGPGTRLLVL.

The chain has TRBV19 and TRBJ2-2, with 9 bases aligning to TRBD2. The CDR3 totals 14 residues. Germline CDR1 and CDR2: LNHDA and SQIVND (reference sequence). The V segment lost 10 bases and the J segment 10 bases; nucleotides outside the gene matches: 13. CDR3 nucleotides: TGTGCCACCCGGGCTAGCGGGGAAATCACGGAGCTGTTTTTT. Translation gives CATRASGEITELFF. The full variable domain, in which reference TRBV19 and TRBJ2-2 provide the parts outside the CDR3, is DGGITQSPKYLFRKEGQNVTLSCEQNLNHDAMYWYRQDPGQGLRLIYYSQIVNDFQKGDIAEGYSVSREKKESFPLTVTSAQKNPTAFYLCATRASGEITELFFGEGSRLTVL.

The genes are TRBV4-1 and TRBJ2-5, with 8 nucleotides matching TRBD2. The germline V gene encodes CDR1 MGHRA and CDR2 YSYEKL. The trim removed 4 bases at V and 5 bases at J, leaving 3 bases unmatched. The CDR3 consists of 13 residues. For the CDR3, the DNA is TGCGCCAGCAGCCCCAGCGGGAGTGAGACCCAGTACTTC. Translated: CASSPSGSETQYF.

The rearrangement joins TRBV20-1 to TRBJ2-1; 12 bases are shared with TRBD2. V was pared by 3 bases and J by 9 bases, with 6 bases of the junction left unmatched. Germline CDR1 DFQATT, CDR2 SNEGSKA (reference sequence). This CDR3 is built from 14 residues. CDR3 residues: CSASLAGGPGEQFF. As DNA, the CDR3 is TGCAGTGCTAGTCTAGCGGGAGGGCCCGGTGAGCAGTTCTTC.

This clone has just one count. The CDR3, as DNA: TGTGCCAGCAGCTTAGAAGGGGCGAGTGGCTACACCTTC. As protein: CASSLEGASGYTF. V usage is TRBV7-9 and J usage is TRBJ1-2; D is possibly TRBD1 (5 bases). Trimming left V 1 base short and J 7 bases short, with 10 bases between. Germline V gene lookup returns CDR1 SEHNR and CDR2 FQNEAQ (reference sequence). The CDR3 is 13 residues long.

This clone is classed as medium-sized. The V call is TRBV10-3, the J call TRBJ1-6, with 7 bases lining up with TRBD1. The CDR3 is 15 amino acids. Losses at the gene ends were 3 bases for V and 5 bases for J; bases not matched to a gene: 4. CDR1 and CDR2 from the germline V gene are ENHRY and SYGVKD. The CDR3 protein is CAISDSGTDNSPLHF. The CDR3 DNA reads as TGTGCCATCAGTGATTCCGGGACAGATAATTCACCCCTCCACTTT.